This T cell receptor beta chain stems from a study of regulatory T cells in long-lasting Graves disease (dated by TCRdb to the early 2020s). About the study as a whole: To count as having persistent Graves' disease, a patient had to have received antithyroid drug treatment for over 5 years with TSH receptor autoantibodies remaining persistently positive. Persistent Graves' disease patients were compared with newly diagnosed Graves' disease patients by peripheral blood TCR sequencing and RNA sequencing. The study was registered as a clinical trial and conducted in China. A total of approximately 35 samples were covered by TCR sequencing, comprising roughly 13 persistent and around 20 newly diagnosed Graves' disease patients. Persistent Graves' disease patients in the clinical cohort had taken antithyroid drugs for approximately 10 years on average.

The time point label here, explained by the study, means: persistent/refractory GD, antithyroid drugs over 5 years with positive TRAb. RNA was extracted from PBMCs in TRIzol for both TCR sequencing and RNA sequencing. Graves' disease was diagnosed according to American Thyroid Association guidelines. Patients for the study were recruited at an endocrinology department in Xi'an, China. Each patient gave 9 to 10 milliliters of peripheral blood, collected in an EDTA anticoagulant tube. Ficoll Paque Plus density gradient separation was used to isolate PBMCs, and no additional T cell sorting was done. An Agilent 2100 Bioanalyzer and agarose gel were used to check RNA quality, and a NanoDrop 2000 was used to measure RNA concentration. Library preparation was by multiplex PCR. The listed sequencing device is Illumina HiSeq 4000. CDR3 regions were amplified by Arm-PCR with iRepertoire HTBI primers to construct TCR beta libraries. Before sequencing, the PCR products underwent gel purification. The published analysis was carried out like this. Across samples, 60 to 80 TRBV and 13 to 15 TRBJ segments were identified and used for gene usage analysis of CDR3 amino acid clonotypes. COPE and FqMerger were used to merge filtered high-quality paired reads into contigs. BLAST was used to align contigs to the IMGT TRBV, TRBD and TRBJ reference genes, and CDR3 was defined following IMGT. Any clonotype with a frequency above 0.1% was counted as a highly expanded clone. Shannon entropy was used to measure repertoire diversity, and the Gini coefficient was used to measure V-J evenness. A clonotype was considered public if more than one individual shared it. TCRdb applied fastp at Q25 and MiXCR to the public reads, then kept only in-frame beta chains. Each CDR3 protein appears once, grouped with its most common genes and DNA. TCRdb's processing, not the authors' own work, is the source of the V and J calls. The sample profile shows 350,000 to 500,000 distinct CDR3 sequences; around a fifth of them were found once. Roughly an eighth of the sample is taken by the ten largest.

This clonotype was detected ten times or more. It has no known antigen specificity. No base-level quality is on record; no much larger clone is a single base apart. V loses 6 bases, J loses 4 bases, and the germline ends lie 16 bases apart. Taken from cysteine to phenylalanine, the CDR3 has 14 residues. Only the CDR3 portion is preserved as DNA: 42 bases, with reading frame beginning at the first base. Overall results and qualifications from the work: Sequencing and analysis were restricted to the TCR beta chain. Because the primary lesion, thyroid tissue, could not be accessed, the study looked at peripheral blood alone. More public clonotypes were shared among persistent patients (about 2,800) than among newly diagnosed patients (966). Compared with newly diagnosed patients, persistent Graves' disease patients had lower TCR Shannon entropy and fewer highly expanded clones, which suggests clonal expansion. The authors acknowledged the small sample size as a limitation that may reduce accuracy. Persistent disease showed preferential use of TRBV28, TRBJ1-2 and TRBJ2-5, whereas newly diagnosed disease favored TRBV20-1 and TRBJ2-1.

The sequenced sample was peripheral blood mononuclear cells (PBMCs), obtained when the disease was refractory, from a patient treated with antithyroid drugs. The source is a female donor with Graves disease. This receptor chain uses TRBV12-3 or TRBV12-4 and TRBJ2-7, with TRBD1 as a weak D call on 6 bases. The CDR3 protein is CASRQQGRGYEQYF. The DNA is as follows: TGTGCCAGCAGACAACAGGGCCGAGGGTACGAGCAGTACTTC.